The 30 T cell receptor beta chains listed next were all sequenced from one sample in a study of blood T cell repertoires in COVID-19. Measured with immunoSEQ multiplex PCR; TCRdb has only the in-frame clones, and not every one. The repertoire holds 150,000 to 200,000 clones, with 88% as singletons. Material: peripheral blood. The source is a man in his 70s with active or convalescent COVID-19.

The J gene is TRBJ2-2, the V gene TRBV10-3, with unresolved D. Trimming cost V 7 bases and J 5 bases, with 11 bases left between them. This CDR3 has 13 amino acids. Per the germline V gene, CDR1 is ENHRY and CDR2 is SYGVKD. The CDR3 reads CAITSHGTGELFF. CDR3 bases: TGTGCCATCACTTCCCACGGGACCGGGGAGCTGTTTTTT.

This clone was found once. V and J are TRBV2 and TRBJ2-7; possible D gene TRBD2, 6 bases. The CDR3 is made up of 15 amino acids. V lost 6 bases to trimming and J lost 0 bases, with 15 bases between them. From germline, CDR1 is SNHLY and CDR2 FYNNEI. In DNA form, the CDR3 reads TGTGCCAGCAGCCCGGCCGTGCGGGACTCCTACGAGCAGTACTTC. Its translation is CASSPAVRDSYEQYF.

This clone was counted a single time. The chain couples TRBV3-1 (or the pseudogene TRBV3-2) to TRBJ1-3; unclear D gene. The CDR3 length is 15 residues. Trimming took 1 base from V and 0 from J, leaving 7 bases between them. CDR1 and CDR2 (germline): LGHDT, YNNKEL (reference sequence). The CDR3 here is CASSQGLISGNTIYF. The CDR3, as DNA: TGTGCCAGCAGCCAAGGGCTGATCTCTGGAAACACCATATATTTT.

The rearrangement links TRBV19 to TRBJ1-3; TRBD1 matches at 7 bases. The CDR3 covers 17 residues. Germline CDR1 is LNHDA and CDR2 is SQIVND (reference sequence). The J segment lost 0 bases and the V segment lost 6 bases, leaving 11 bases of the junction unmatched. CDR3 loop: CASSRTGQAYSGNTIYF. The CDR3 region has the DNA TGTGCCAGTAGCCGAACCGGACAGGCCTACTCTGGAAACACCATATATTTT.

This sequence joins TRBV7-2 and TRBJ2-7; TRBD1 is a possible D gene (6 bases). This CDR3 comprises 16 residues. Germline V lookup: CDR1 SGHTA, CDR2 FQGNSA. V dropped 0 bases and J dropped 2 bases, with 14 bases sitting between them. Here the CDR3 DNA reads TGTGCCAGCAGCTTAGCGCCGGGACCAGGGGCCTACGAGCAGTACTTC. Residues: CASSLAPGPGAYEQYF. The full variable domain, rest sourced from reference TRBV7-2 and TRBJ2-7, is GAGVSQSPSNKVTEKGKDVELRCDPISGHTALYWYRQSLGQGLEFLIYFQGNSAPDKSGLPSDRFSAERTGGSVSTLTIQRTQQEDSAVYLCASSLAPGPGAYEQYFGPGTRLTVT.

V usage is TRBV27 and J usage is TRBJ1-1, with D perhaps TRBD1 (5 bases). This CDR3 has 14 residues. Germline CDR1 is MNHEY and CDR2 is SMNVEV (reference sequence). V lost 6 bases to trimming and J lost 1 base, with 12 bases between them. This CDR3 reads CASRGGGRNTEAFF. The CDR3 DNA follows: TGTGCCAGCAGAGGCGGGGGAAGGAACACTGAAGCTTTCTTT.

The genes are TRBV28 and TRBJ2-1; 9 bases match TRBD1. This CDR3 comprises 14 residues. The J segment lost 9 bases and the V segment lost 6 bases, leaving 9 bases of the junction unmatched. Germline V gene data show CDR1 as MDHEN and CDR2 as SYDVKM. In DNA, the CDR3 is TGTGCCAGCAGCGAAGGGACAGGGCCCGTTGAGCAGTTCTTC. The encoded protein is CASSEGTGPVEQFF.

The chain combines TRBV7-2 with TRBJ1-2; D is unclear. Germline V gives CDR1 SGHTA, CDR2 FQGNSA. CDR3 length equals 15 residues. The ends were cut back, 1 base at V and 5 bases at J, with 14 bases in the middle. The chain's CDR3 is CASSLVREGTYGYTF. The CDR3 DNA sequence: TGTGCCAGCAGCTTAGTCCGGGAGGGAACTTATGGCTACACCTTC.

J is TRBJ1-1 and V is TRBV7-8, with D unresolved. The CDR3 has 13 amino acids. Germline V gives CDR1 SGHVS, CDR2 FQNEAQ. Trimming cost V 4 bases and J 6 bases, with 12 bases left between them. The CDR3 DNA reads TGTGCCAGCAGCTGGAGTTTGGGTTCTGAAGCTTTCTTT. Translation: CASSWSLGSEAFF.

The chain uses TRBV28 and TRBJ2-2; D is undetermined. Trimming stripped 6 bases from V and 6 bases from J, with 17 bases between. Germline V gene lookup returns CDR1 MDHEN and CDR2 SYDVKM. This CDR3 is built from 15 residues. CDR3 DNA sequence: TGTGCCAGCAGGGGTACCGGGTCCCAAGCCGGGGAGCTGTTTTTT. Translating it yields CASRGTGSQAGELFF.

V is TRBV2 and J is TRBJ2-1; 15 bases are shared with TRBD2. V was clipped by 1 base and J by 3 bases; unmatched bases: 7. The germline V gene has CDR1 SNHLY and CDR2 FYNNEI. The CDR3 totals 19 residues. The CDR3 protein is CASSEGGLAGGLGYNEQFF. The CDR3 DNA sequence: TGTGCCAGCAGTGAAGGGGGACTAGCGGGAGGATTGGGCTACAATGAGCAGTTCTTC.

The chain combines TRBV5-1 with TRBJ2-1, with TRBD2 matching over 9 bases. The V gene end was trimmed by 0 bases and the J gene end by 3 bases; junction bases not matched to a gene: 1. The CDR3 loop spans 15 amino acids. Germline V gene data show CDR1 as SGHRS and CDR2 as YFSETQ. CDR3 DNA: TGCGCCAGCAGCTTGGGAGCGGGAGGCTACAATGAGCAGTTCTTC. Encoded protein: CASSLGAGGYNEQFF.

V usage is TRBV6-5 and J usage is TRBJ1-2; 9 nucleotides agree with TRBD1. The CDR3 has 12 amino acids. J gave up 8 bases and V 8 bases, and 6 bases lay outside the gene matches. Germline lookup yields CDR1 MNHEY and CDR2 SVGAGI. The CDR3 loop reads CASGTGGLGYTF. CDR3 DNA sequence: TGTGCCAGCGGAACAGGGGGCCTCGGCTACACCTTC.

The chain joins TRBV10-3 to TRBJ1-3, with D hard to call. CDR3 length equals 12 residues. Per the germline V gene, CDR1 is ENHRY and CDR2 is SYGVKD. Trimming removed 8 bases at V and 2 bases at J, with 7 bases between. Here the CDR3 reads CAIRATGNTIYF. CDR3 DNA sequence: TGTGCCATCCGCGCGACTGGAAACACCATATATTTT.

V and J are TRBV5-4 and TRBJ2-5; D may be TRBD1 (5 bases). The ends were cut back, 1 base at V and 3 bases at J, with 7 bases in the middle. This CDR3 spans 13 amino acids. The germline gives CDR1 SGHNT, CDR2 YYREEE (reference sequence). CDR3 sequence: CASSLSREETQYF. In DNA form, the CDR3 reads TGTGCCAGCAGCTTGAGCAGGGAAGAGACCCAGTACTTC.

The CDR3 sequence: CASSQDIRGNTEAFF. The CDR3 coding sequence is TGCGCCAGCAGCCAAGATATTAGAGGCAACACTGAAGCTTTCTTT. This chain connects TRBV4-3 to TRBJ1-1; D is undetermined. The CDR3 is 15 residues long. Germline V gene lookup returns CDR1 LGHNA and CDR2 YSLEER. Trimming left V 0 bases short and J 2 bases short, with 10 bases between.

This clone was seen just once. V usage is TRBV6-5 and J usage is TRBJ1-3; tentatively, D is TRBD1 (5 bases). The V and J ends lost 6 bases and 2 bases respectively, with 11 bases between them. The germline gives CDR1 MNHEY, CDR2 SVGAGI. The CDR3 loop spans 14 amino acids. DNA for the CDR3: TGTGCCAGCAGGGTAACAGGTACTGGAAACACCATATATTTT. Protein product: CASRVTGTGNTIYF.

This clone occurred once. The chain has TRBV19 and TRBJ2-1; D gene uncertain. Germline CDR1 is LNHDA and CDR2 is SQIVND (reference sequence). The CDR3 has 15 amino acids. Trimming removed 2 bases from V and 0 bases from J, with 8 bases in between. DNA of the CDR3: TGTGCCAGTAGTATATTTCCCGGCTCCTACAATGAGCAGTTCTTC. Residues: CASSIFPGSYNEQFF. The entire variable domain, with the rest obtained from reference TRBV19 and TRBJ2-1, is as follows: DGGITQSPKYLFRKEGQNVTLSCEQNLNHDAMYWYRQDPGQGLRLIYYSQIVNDFQKGDIAEGYSVSREKKESFPLTVTSAQKNPTAFYLCASSIFPGSYNEQFFGPGTRLTVL.

The chain is built from TRBV28 and TRBJ1-1, with D uncertain. The CDR3 loop spans 12 amino acids. CDR1 and CDR2 (germline): MDHEN, SYDVKM. The V end was cut by 5 bases, the J end by 6 bases, with 10 bases between. The CDR3 here is CASSPPGSEAFF. The CDR3 nucleotides read TGTGCCAGCAGTCCCCCGGGGTCTGAAGCTTTCTTT.

The rearrangement uses TRBV18 and TRBJ2-6; 7 bases line up with TRBD1. CDR1 and CDR2 (germline): KGHSH, LQKENI. The J segment lost 0 bases and the V segment lost 6 bases, leaving 11 bases of the junction unmatched. The CDR3 spans 18 residues. CDR3 nucleotides: TGTGCCAGCTCGCCCGGGACAGCTACTTTCTCTGGGGCCAACGTCCTGACTTTC. Protein: CASSPGTATFSGANVLTF.

The gene calls are TRBV28 and TRBJ1-2; D not certain. The V and J ends lost 2 bases and 3 bases respectively, with 4 bases between them. This CDR3 contains 12 residues. The germline V gene has CDR1 MDHEN and CDR2 SYDVKM. In DNA form, the CDR3 reads TGTGCCAGCAGTTTACAGTACTATGGCTACACCTTC. It specifies CASSLQYYGYTF.

CDR3: CASSPGHRTGELFF. DNA of the CDR3: TGTGCCAGCAGCCCGGGACATCGAACCGGGGAGCTGTTTTTT. The J gene is TRBJ2-2, the V gene TRBV3-1 (or the pseudogene TRBV3-2); weak D call: TRBD1 (6 bases). This CDR3 region has 14 residues. Deletions cut 4 bases from V and 5 bases from J, with 11 bases between. CDR1 is LGHDT and CDR2 is YNNKEL in the germline V gene (reference sequence).

This chain joins TRBV7-6 and TRBJ2-1; D might be TRBD2 (7 bases). Trimming took off 4 bases at V and 5 bases at J, with 21 bases between the two ends. The CDR3 is 17 amino acids. Germline V gene sequence: CDR1 SGHVS, CDR2 FNYEAQ. The CDR3 here is CASSSIGGASGHNEQFF. For the CDR3, the DNA is TGTGCCAGCAGCTCCATTGGGGGGGCTAGCGGTCACAATGAGCAGTTCTTC.

V is TRBV9 and J is TRBJ2-3; D is possibly TRBD2 (7 bases). This CDR3 has 16 amino acids. Germline V gene lookup returns CDR1 SGDLS and CDR2 YYNGEE. V lost 0 bases and J lost 5, with 16 bases in between. The CDR3 protein is CASSVAGGGRVDTQYF. The CDR3 nucleotides are TGTGCCAGCAGCGTAGCTGGCGGGGGCCGAGTAGATACGCAGTATTTT.

The J gene is TRBJ1-6, the V gene TRBV3-1 (or the pseudogene TRBV3-2), with TRBD1 matching over 8 bases. The CDR3 is made up of 14 amino acids. Germline-derived CDR1 and CDR2 are LGHDT and YNNKEL (reference sequence). V shed 6 bases and J 9 bases; nucleotides not matched to a gene: 7. The CDR3 sequence is CASRAQGGGSPLHF. As DNA, the CDR3 is TGTGCCAGCAGGGCACAGGGGGGTGGTTCACCCCTCCACTTT.

CDR3 bases: TGTGCCAGCAGCTTAGTCTCCGGGAGGGTCACAGATACGCAGTATTTT. Protein product: CASSLVSGRVTDTQYF. The gene calls are TRBV7-2 and TRBJ2-3; 8 nucleotides align to TRBD2. V dropped 1 base and J dropped 2; count of bases not matched to a gene: 5. Germline CDR1 is SGHTA and CDR2 is FQGNSA. The CDR3 consists of 16 residues.

DNA of the CDR3: TGTGCCAGCAGGGCGGCGGGAGCCTCTTCCTACGAGCAGTACTTC. Translating gives CASRAAGASSYEQYF. V and J are TRBV6-4 and TRBJ2-7; 7 bases align to TRBD2. Germline lookup yields CDR1 MRHNA and CDR2 SNTAGT. Germline trimming cut 6 bases from V and 1 base from J; bases unmatched to any gene: 9. The CDR3 consists of 15 residues.

V usage is TRBV30 and J usage is TRBJ2-5; 9 bases are a match to TRBD2. Germline V CDR1 and CDR2: GTSNPN, SVGIG (reference sequence). The CDR3 has 14 residues. With V trimmed by 2 bases and J by 4 bases, 5 bases remained unmatched. As DNA, the CDR3 is TGTGCCTGGAGTTCAGCGGGAGGTACAGAGACCCAGTACTTC. It specifies CAWSSAGGTETQYF.

This clone was found once. The chain carries TRBV2 and TRBJ1-4, with D tentatively TRBD1 (5 bases). CDR3 size: 14 residues. Germline V CDR1 and CDR2: SNHLY, FYNNEI. Trimming shortened V by 6 bases and J by 1 base, and 9 bases separated the two germline ends. The CDR3 protein is CASSRQLTNEKLFF. DNA for the CDR3: TGTGCCAGCAGCCGACAGCTAACTAATGAAAAACTGTTTTTT.

V and J are TRBV29-1 and TRBJ1-1; D is possibly TRBD1 (6 bases). The CDR3 has 13 amino acids. V lost 4 bases, J lost 4 bases, and 13 bases lay in between. Germline V lookup: CDR1 SQVTM, CDR2 ANQGSEA. CDR3 DNA: TGCAGCGTTGCGTCACAGGGAGCCACTGAAGCTTTCTTT. Its translation: CSVASQGATEAFF.